This TCR beta chain appears in the sequencing data of a study of control samples from healthy donors and cancer patients. With 4 bases removed from V and 4 bases from J, the gap between germline ends came to 17 bases. The CDR3 extends over 15 amino acids. Germline V lookup: CDR1 SGDLS, CDR2 YYNGEE. Assay: immunoSEQ multiplex PCR; the TCRdb copy retains only in-frame clones and omits some. The sample carries 130,000 to 150,000 clones, approximately 92% recorded once. The sample comprised blood. The clonotype originates from a man younger than 45 in good health. The genes are TRBV9 and TRBJ1-2; no reliable D call. CDR3 in amino acids: CASSQVPDGFYGYTF. The DNA of the CDR3 is TGTGCCAGCAGCCAAGTCCCGGACGGCTTCTATGGCTACACCTTC.